The clone carrying this TCR beta chain was counted between two and nine times. This sample was taken from a study of regulatory T cells in long-lasting Graves disease. Through Arm-PCR of CDR3 regions and iRepertoire HTBI primers, TCR beta libraries were built. TCRdb re-called the multiplex PCR reads with MiXCR, one entry per CDR3 protein. The sample yields around 480,000 distinct CDR3 sequences, roughly 15% seen once. Regarding time point: newly diagnosed GD, antithyroid drugs for less than 3 months. RNA extracted from PBMCs served as the sequencing template. This CDR3 has 18 amino acids. Germline V gene sequence: CDR1 SGHDN, CDR2 FVKESK. V lost 1 base to trimming and J lost 0 bases; unmatched junction nucleotides: 6. These same data were also listed under a study on T cells in Graves' hyperthyroidism and ophthalmopathy. As that study records: Researchers ran a first-round RT-PCR on the TCR CDR3 using the HTBI primer set.

V and J are TRBV14 and TRBJ1-1; TRBD1 matches 12 bases. The specimen comprised peripheral blood mononuclear cells (PBMCs), sampled at new diagnosis, from a patient treated with antithyroid drugs. This TCR came from a middle-aged man with Graves disease. The CDR3 protein is CASSQGWGTGGVNTEAFF. CDR3 DNA: TGTGCCAGCAGCCAAGGCTGGGGGACAGGGGGCGTGAACACTGAAGCTTTCTTT.